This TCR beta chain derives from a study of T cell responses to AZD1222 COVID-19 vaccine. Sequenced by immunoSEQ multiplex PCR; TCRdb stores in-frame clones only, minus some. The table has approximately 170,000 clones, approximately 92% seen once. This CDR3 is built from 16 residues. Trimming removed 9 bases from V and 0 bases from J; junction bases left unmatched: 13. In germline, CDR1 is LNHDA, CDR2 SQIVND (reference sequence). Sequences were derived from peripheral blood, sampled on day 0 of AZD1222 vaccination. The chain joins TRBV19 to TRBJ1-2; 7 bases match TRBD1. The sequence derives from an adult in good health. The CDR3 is CARRPGQRTTNYGYTF. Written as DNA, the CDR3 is TGTGCCAGAAGACCGGGACAGCGCACAACTAACTATGGCTACACCTTC.